One T cell receptor beta chain is described in this entry. This receptor's antigen is unknown. Qualities for individual bases were not recorded, and no much larger clone is one base off. Whole blood was collected in K2EDTA tubes by collaborating institutions according to the institutions' own protocols. Collaborator samples were shipped for TCRbeta analysis as frozen whole blood, isolated PBMCs, or DNA extracted from either sample type. The immunoSEQ Assay, a bias-controlled multiplex PCR, was used to amplify TCRbeta CDR3 regions from genomic DNA. The authors processed their data as follows. Within the assay, amplification of reference gene primers was used to estimate how many nucleated cells each sample contained. To quantify the absolute abundance of each unique TCRbeta CDR3 rearrangement, sequence reads were collapsed and filtered. For each sample, productive Simpson clonality was calculated by taking the square root of Simpson's diversity index across productive rearrangements. Here the immuneACCESS table is served through TCRdb, limited to in-frame sequences with V and J called. Missing clones are a known gap in these copies; in checked studies unresolved V genes cover under half, and the rest lacks a known reason. V, J and clone size are those of that table, while D and trimming were read from the DNA. A total of roughly 140,000 clones appear in this sample, around 88% of them only once. The ten most abundant clones make up roughly 28% of the sample.

This entry comes from a study of blood T cell repertoires in COVID-19 (dated by TCRdb to the early 2020s). General notes on the study: Samples covering the acute and convalescent phases of COVID-19 were provided by collaborators in the United States, Italy and Spain. The samples were drawn from two sources: the first 160 participants of the ongoing ImmuneRACE study, and 1,200 or so subjects contributed by 6 global collaborators. Subjects who had been exposed to COVID-19, were actively infected with it, or had recovered from it provided the deeply sampled blood TCRbeta repertoires that made up the dataset. The repertoires were released in a freely available public database meant as a resource for research on the immune response to SARS-CoV-2. A de-identified subject ID, COVID-19 status, age in years and sex were almost always included in the sample metadata. The material from the prospective study consisted of cDNA or gDNA derived from T cells, B-cell-depleted T cells, or PBMCs. Where HLA class I and class II types were available, the types were taken from metadata supplied by the sample provider, not from assay-based typing. Overall results and qualifications from the work: The quantity of clinical and demographic metadata differed by source and by participant and was supplied without curation.

V gives up 0 bases and J gives up 2 bases, and the segment between their germline ends measures 7 bases. From the cysteine through the phenylalanine, the CDR3 covers 14 amino acids. CDR3 DNA is the only sequence kept; it has 42 bases, read in frame from the first base. The germline V gene specifies SGHTA as CDR1 and FQGNSA as CDR2. Sequencing was carried out using peripheral blood. The clonotype was recovered from a human donor in a cohort sampled during active COVID-19. The V and J genes are TRBV7-2 and TRBJ2-5, with TRBD1 as a weak D call on 5 bases. The DNA is as follows: TGTGCCAGCAGCTTAGCCAGGGTGCAAGAGACCCAGTACTTC. Its translation reads: CASSLARVQETQYF.